This TCR beta chain was recovered during a study of T cell changes during pregnancy in multiple sclerosis. About this clone: The sample holds other DNA sequences that translate to the same CDR3.

Assay: immunoSEQ multiplex PCR; the TCRdb copy retains only in-frame clones and omits some. The profile shows tens of thousands of clones, roughly nine tenths of them singletons. This sequence originates from a female donor in good health, enrolled as a control in a pregnancy study. This sample comprised CD4+ T cells from peripheral blood mononuclear cells, obtained in the third trimester of pregnancy.

CDR3 residues: CASSPDSSGNTIYF. CDR3 in DNA: TGTGCCAGCTCACCGGACAGCTCTGGAAACACCATATATTTT. The chain joins TRBV18 to TRBJ1-3; D is perhaps TRBD1 (6 bases). The germline CDR1 and CDR2 sequences are KGHSH and LQKENI. The CDR3 loop spans 14 amino acids. Trimming stripped 3 bases from V and 0 bases from J, with 6 bases between.